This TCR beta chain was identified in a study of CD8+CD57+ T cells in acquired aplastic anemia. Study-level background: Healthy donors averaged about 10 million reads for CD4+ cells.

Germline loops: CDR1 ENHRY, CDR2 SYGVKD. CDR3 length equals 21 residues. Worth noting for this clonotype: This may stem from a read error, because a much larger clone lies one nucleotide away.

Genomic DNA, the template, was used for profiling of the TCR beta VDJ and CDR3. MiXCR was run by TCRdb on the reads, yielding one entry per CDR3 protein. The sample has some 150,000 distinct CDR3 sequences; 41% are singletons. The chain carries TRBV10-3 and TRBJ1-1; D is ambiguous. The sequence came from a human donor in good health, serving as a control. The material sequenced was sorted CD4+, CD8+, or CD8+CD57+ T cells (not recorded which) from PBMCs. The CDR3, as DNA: TGTGCCGTCAGTCGAAGTTTTCGTTTGCACGGTCGGGAAATCGGGAGCACTGAAGCTTTCTTT. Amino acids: CAVSRSFRLHGREIGSTEAFF.